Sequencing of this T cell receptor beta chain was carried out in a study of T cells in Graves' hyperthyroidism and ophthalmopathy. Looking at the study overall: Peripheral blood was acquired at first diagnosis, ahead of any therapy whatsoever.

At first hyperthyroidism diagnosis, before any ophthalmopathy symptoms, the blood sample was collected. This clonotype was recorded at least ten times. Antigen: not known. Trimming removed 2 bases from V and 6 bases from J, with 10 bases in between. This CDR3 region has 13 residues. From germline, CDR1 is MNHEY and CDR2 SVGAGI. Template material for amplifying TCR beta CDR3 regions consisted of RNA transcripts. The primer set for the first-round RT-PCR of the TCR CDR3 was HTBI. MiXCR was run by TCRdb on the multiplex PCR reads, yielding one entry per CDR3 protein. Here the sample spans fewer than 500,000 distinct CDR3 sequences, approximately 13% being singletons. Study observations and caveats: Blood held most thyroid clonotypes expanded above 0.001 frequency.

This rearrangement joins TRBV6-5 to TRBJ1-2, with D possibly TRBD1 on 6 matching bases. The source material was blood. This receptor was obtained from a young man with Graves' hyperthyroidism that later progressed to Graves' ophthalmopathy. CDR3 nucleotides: TGTGCCAGCAGTTACGGACAGATCGATGGCTACACCTTC. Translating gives CASSYGQIDGYTF.